A single sample gave rise to the 29 T cell receptor beta chains below, sequenced in a study of OX40 agonist ivuxolimab in advanced cancers. Sequencing used immunoSEQ multiplex PCR; TCRdb keeps in-frame clones, though not all of them. The data show about 80,000 clones, with approximately 84% seen just once and roughly 25% held by the top ten. The sample consisted of CD4+ or CD8+ T cells sorted from blood, taken in a trial of the OX40 agonist ivuxolimab. The receptors here all came from an adult with an advanced solid tumor such as melanoma, head and neck, liver or kidney cancer.

There are many counts of this clone. This chain joins TRBV4-3 and TRBJ2-3, with D possibly being TRBD1 (5 bases). Looked up from germline, CDR1 is LGHNA and CDR2 is YSLEER. The CDR3 is made up of 15 amino acids. The V end was cut by 0 bases, the J end by 1 base, with 8 bases between. The CDR3 DNA reads as TGCGCCAGCAGCCAAGATAGGGGTGGCACAGATACGCAGTATTTT. Encoded protein: CASSQDRGGTDTQYF.

The chain has TRBV28 and TRBJ1-5; D is possibly TRBD1 (6 bases). In germline, CDR1 is MDHEN, CDR2 SYDVKM. The CDR3 contains 15 residues. V shed 6 bases and J shed 4 bases, with 16 bases lying between them. CDR3 in DNA: TGTGCCAGCAGAGGGGGTAGGGGCAAAAATCAGCCCCAGCATTTT. Translated: CASRGGRGKNQPQHF.

The rearrangement joins TRBV18 to TRBJ1-3; D is perhaps TRBD1 (5 bases). V shed 0 bases and J shed 3 bases, with 15 bases lying between them. CDR3 length equals 17 residues. Per the germline V gene, CDR1 is KGHSH and CDR2 is LQKENI. CDR3 protein: CASSPPFGGGNGNTIYF. The CDR3 DNA is TGTGCCAGCTCACCACCATTCGGTGGGGGTAATGGAAACACCATATATTTT.

The gene calls are TRBV10-2 and TRBJ2-1; the match to TRBD1 covers 7 bases. The CDR3 consists of 16 residues. Trimming at V came to 6 bases and at J to 8 bases, leaving 16 bases not matched to a gene. The germline V gene has CDR1 WSHSY and CDR2 SAAADI. The CDR3 sequence is CASREVQAGGADEQFF. The CDR3 DNA reads as TGCGCCAGCAGAGAGGTGCAGGCAGGGGGAGCAGATGAGCAGTTCTTC.

J is TRBJ2-7 and V is TRBV28, with TRBD2 matching over 13 bases. This CDR3 region has 17 residues. V lost 7 bases, J lost 4 bases, and 13 bases stayed unmatched. Germline CDR1 and CDR2: MDHEN and SYDVKM. The CDR3 region has the DNA TGTGCCAGCAATCCCCTTACTAGCGGGGGGGCGGGTTACGAGCAGTACTTC. This sequence encodes CASNPLTSGGAGYEQYF.

The chain links TRBV10-3 to TRBJ2-1, with 8 positions matching TRBD2. Looked up from germline, CDR1 is ENHRY and CDR2 is SYGVKD. Germline trimming cut 6 bases from V and 1 base from J; bases unmatched to any gene: 2. The CDR3 runs 14 residues. The CDR3 DNA is TGTGCCATCAGGGGCGGGAGGTCCTACAATGAGCAGTTCTTC. Translated: CAIRGGRSYNEQFF.

The chain has TRBV4-3 and TRBJ1-5; 7 bases line up with TRBD1. The germline CDR1 and CDR2 sequences are LGHNA and YSLEER. The junction had 12 bases not matched to a gene; V was cut back by 4 bases and J by 0 bases. The CDR3 runs to 18 residues. The CDR3 coding sequence is TGCGCCAGCAGCCCAGGGGGACAAGGGGGGTATAGCAATCAGCCCCAGCATTTT. As protein: CASSPGGQGGYSNQPQHF.

Notes on this clone: Germline and junction disagree at one end, which may indicate a read error. The rearrangement joins TRBV7-9 to TRBJ2-1; weak D call: TRBD1 (6 bases). Germline values: CDR1 SEHNR, CDR2 FQNEAQ (reference sequence). The CDR3 is made up of 15 amino acids. DNA for the CDR3: TGTGCCGGCAGCTCTACAGGGTCCGGGGACAATGAGCAGTTCTTC. It encodes CAGSSTGSGDNEQFF.

The chain employs TRBV12-5 and TRBJ2-7; the D call may be TRBD1 or TRBD2 (5 bases each). Germline values: CDR1 LGHNT, CDR2 FRNRAP. The length of the CDR3 is 14 residues. Trimming pared 7 bases from V and 4 bases from J, leaving 17 bases between. CDR3 sequence: CASARGANQYEQYF. Written as DNA, the CDR3 is TGTGCTAGTGCTCGAGGGGCGAACCAATACGAGCAGTACTTC.

The gene calls are TRBV11-2 and TRBJ1-6, with 9 bases lining up with TRBD1. The CDR3 extends over 15 amino acids. The ends lost 4 bases at V and 6 bases at J; junction bases unmatched: 4. Germline CDR1 is SGHAT and CDR2 is FQNNGV. CDR3 sequence reads: CASSSGQGVNSPLHF. The CDR3 nucleotides read TGTGCCAGCAGCTCGGGACAGGGAGTTAATTCACCCCTCCACTTT.

The chain links TRBV9 to TRBJ1-1; TRBD1 is a possible D gene (5 bases). Germline CDR1 SGDLS, CDR2 YYNGEE. Trimming shortened V by 0 bases and J by 1 base, and 10 bases separated the two germline ends. The CDR3 loop spans 15 amino acids. The CDR3 DNA is TGTGCCAGCAGCGTAGGATGGGGCTCGAACACTGAAGCTTTCTTT. Amino acid sequence: CASSVGWGSNTEAFF.

The rearrangement uses TRBV6-5 and TRBJ2-1, with no clear D. The V end was cut by 5 bases, the J end by 8 bases, with 4 bases between. Germline V gives CDR1 MNHEY, CDR2 SVGAGI. The CDR3 is 10 amino acids. This CDR3 is CASSVYEQFF. The CDR3 DNA is TGTGCCAGCAGTGTTTATGAGCAGTTCTTC.

This clone appeared once. V is TRBV7-9 and J is TRBJ2-1, with D hard to call. Germline V CDR1 and CDR2: SEHNR, FQNEAQ (reference sequence). Trimming cost V 1 base and J 7 bases, with 14 bases left between them. The CDR3 runs 15 residues. The CDR3 coding sequence is TGTGCCAGCAGCTTAGTCTGGAACCCCGGGAATGAGCAGTTCTTC. It is translated as CASSLVWNPGNEQFF.

The rearrangement joins TRBV7-6 to TRBJ2-7; D is possibly TRBD1 (6 bases). V dropped 4 bases and J dropped 0 bases, with 13 bases sitting between them. Germline V gene lookup returns CDR1 SGHVS and CDR2 FNYEAQ. CDR3 size: 15 residues. This CDR3 is CASSSITGSSYEQYF. The CDR3 nucleotides read TGTGCCAGCAGCTCCATCACAGGGAGCTCCTACGAGCAGTACTTC. The full variable domain, in which reference TRBV7-6 and TRBJ2-7 provide the parts outside the CDR3, is GAGVSQSPRYKVTKRGQDVALRCDPISGHVSLYWYRQALGQGPEFLTYFNYEAQQDKSGLPNDRFSAERPEGSISTLTIQRTEQRDSAMYRCASSSITGSSYEQYFGPGTRLTVT.

The chain carries TRBV27 and TRBJ2-2; TRBD2 aligns across 10 bases. V lost 7 bases and J lost 7; bases outside the gene matches: 6. Per the germline V gene, CDR1 is MNHEY and CDR2 is SMNVEV (reference sequence). This CDR3 spans 14 amino acids. The CDR3 DNA is TGTGCCAGCAAGGCTAGCGGGAGTATCGGGGAGCTGTTTTTT. Its protein is CASKASGSIGELFF.

The chain couples TRBV7-2 to TRBJ1-2, with 7 bases matching TRBD1. This CDR3 spans 15 amino acids. Germline trimming cut 1 base from V and 4 bases from J; bases unmatched to any gene: 6. Germline loops: CDR1 SGHTA, CDR2 FQGNSA. CDR3 nucleotide sequence: TGTGCCAGCAGCTTAGGGCGGGGGACAGCCTATGGCTACACCTTC. It encodes CASSLGRGTAYGYTF.

The V gene is TRBV6-1, the J gene TRBJ1-1, with D uncertain. This CDR3 spans 14 amino acids. Trimming took off 5 bases at V and 3 bases at J, with 13 bases between the two ends. Per the germline V gene, CDR1 is MNHNS and CDR2 is SASEGT. In DNA form, the CDR3 reads TGTGCCAGCAGTTCCCAAATTGGACACACTGAAGCTTTCTTT. Residues: CASSSQIGHTEAFF.

The chain has TRBV9 and TRBJ1-1; no reliable D call. Deletions cut 2 bases from V and 3 bases from J, with 11 bases between. CDR3 length equals 14 residues. Germline V CDR1 and CDR2: SGDLS, YYNGEE. This CDR3 is CASSVSPGDTEAFF. The CDR3, as DNA: TGTGCCAGCAGCGTGAGCCCCGGGGACACTGAAGCTTTCTTT.

V gene TRBV6-1 combines with J gene TRBJ1-2; a weak D match, TRBD1 (5 bases). The V gene's germline CDR1 is MNHNS and CDR2 SASEGT. The CDR3 extends over 14 amino acids. Trimming took 0 bases from V and 4 from J, leaving 9 bases between them. CDR3 amino acids: CASSEAGDIYGYTF. The CDR3 DNA sequence: TGTGCCAGCAGTGAAGCGGGGGATATCTATGGCTACACCTTC.

The rearrangement uses TRBV9 and TRBJ1-1; D gene ambiguous. The CDR3 consists of 12 residues. V was pared by 1 base and J by 1 base, with 2 bases between. Germline lookup yields CDR1 SGDLS and CDR2 YYNGEE. In DNA form, the CDR3 reads TGTGCCAGCAGCGTACCGAACACTGAAGCTTTCTTT. Translation gives CASSVPNTEAFF.

The genes are TRBV2 and TRBJ1-5; D is unclear. This CDR3 comprises 16 residues. Germline V gene lookup returns CDR1 SNHLY and CDR2 FYNNEI. Trimming removed 9 bases from V and 4 bases from J, with 22 bases in between. The CDR3 here is CASRLDRAVFNQPQHF. DNA of the CDR3: TGTGCCAGTAGGCTCGATCGGGCAGTTTTTAATCAGCCCCAGCATTTT.

The gene calls are TRBV7-2 and TRBJ1-5; D gene uncertain. V shed 2 bases and J shed 1 base, with 12 bases lying between them. The germline gives CDR1 SGHTA, CDR2 FQGNSA. There are 16 residues in the CDR3. CDR3 coding DNA: TGTGCCAGCAGCTTACGGGGTGGTAGGAGCAATCAGCCCCAGCATTTT. It specifies CASSLRGGRSNQPQHF.

The genes are TRBV30 and TRBJ2-3; 7 positions agree with TRBD1. The CDR3 length is 14 residues. V shed 2 bases and J 6 bases; nucleotides not matched to a gene: 8. Germline V gene data show CDR1 as GTSNPN and CDR2 as SVGIG (reference sequence). The CDR3 here is CAWSPNTGVDTQYF. The CDR3 DNA follows: TGTGCCTGGAGTCCGAACACAGGGGTTGATACGCAGTATTTT. Combining the CDR3 with reference TRBV30 and TRBJ2-3 gives the whole variable domain SQTIHQWPATLVQPVGSPLSLECTVEGTSNPNLYWYRQAAGRGLQLLFYSVGIGQISSEVPQNLSASRPQDRQFILSSKKLLLSDSGFYLCAWSPNTGVDTQYFGPGTRLTVL.

The chain employs TRBV30 and TRBJ2-1; 8 nucleotides match TRBD2. The CDR3 is made up of 14 amino acids. The germline gives CDR1 GTSNPN, CDR2 SVGIG (reference sequence). The V gene end was trimmed by 5 bases and the J gene end by 8 bases; junction bases not matched to a gene: 11. The CDR3 DNA reads as TGTGCCTGGGAGCCGGGACTAGTGTATGATGAGCAGTTCTTC. It yields the protein CAWEPGLVYDEQFF.

The CDR3 protein is CASSAYRTSGAKADTQYF. In nucleotides, the CDR3 is TGTGCCAGCAGCGCCTATCGGACTAGCGGGGCTAAGGCAGATACGCAGTATTTT. The chain couples TRBV7-2 to TRBJ2-3; 12 bases are shared with TRBD2. From germline, CDR1 is SGHTA and CDR2 FQGNSA. J lost 4 bases, V lost 5 bases, and 13 bases had no gene match. This CDR3 comprises 18 residues.

This clone was seen only a few times. The genes are TRBV5-4 and TRBJ2-1, with TRBD2 as a possible D gene (5 bases). V lost 4 bases, J lost 0 bases, and 5 bases lay in between. The CDR3 sequence is 13 residues long. CDR1 is SGHNT, CDR2 YYREEE, per germline (reference sequence). The CDR3 DNA is TGTGCCAGCAGCCGGGACTCCTACAATGAGCAGTTCTTC. This codes for CASSRDSYNEQFF. Looking up the rest from reference TRBV5-4 and TRBJ2-1 gives the full variable domain: ETGVTQSPTHLIKTRGQQVTLRCSSQSGHNTVSWYQQALGQGPQFIFQYYREEENGRGNFPPRFSGLQFPNYSSELNVNALELDDSALYLCASSRDSYNEQFFGPGTRLTVL.

This chain links TRBV4-1 with TRBJ2-5, with 8 bases aligning to TRBD1. The J call may not be correct, given that the DNA end is closer to TRBJ2-7. CDR1 is MGHRA, CDR2 YSYEKL, per germline. The CDR3 contains 19 residues. The CDR3 reads CASSLRVEAPGTGIYEQYF. Here the CDR3 DNA reads TGCGCCAGCAGCCTCCGGGTAGAAGCGCCCGGGACAGGCATCTACGAGCAGTACTTC.

In its sample, this clone was seen a few times. The chain couples TRBV19 to TRBJ1-4, with TRBD1 identical over 9 bases. CDR3 size: 20 residues. Unmatched junction bases numbered 20, after V lost 1 base and J lost 8 bases. Germline values: CDR1 LNHDA, CDR2 SQIVND (reference sequence). CDR3 in amino acids: CASSIGLTTGQGVWREKLFF. DNA of the CDR3: TGTGCCAGTAGTATAGGGTTGACGACGGGACAGGGAGTATGGCGCGAAAAACTGTTTTTT. The complete variable domain, with remaining parts taken from reference TRBV19 and TRBJ1-4, reads DGGITQSPKYLFRKEGQNVTLSCEQNLNHDAMYWYRQDPGQGLRLIYYSQIVNDFQKGDIAEGYSVSREKKESFPLTVTSAQKNPTAFYLCASSIGLTTGQGVWREKLFFGSGTQLSVL.

The chain uses TRBV6-5 and TRBJ2-7, with 9 bases identical to TRBD1. The ends lost 7 bases at V and 3 bases at J; junction bases unmatched: 10. Germline V gives CDR1 MNHEY, CDR2 SVGAGI. The CDR3 is 15 residues long. The CDR3 protein is CASNDPGQGYYEQYF. CDR3 nucleotide sequence: TGTGCCAGCAACGACCCGGGACAGGGATACTACGAGCAGTACTTC.